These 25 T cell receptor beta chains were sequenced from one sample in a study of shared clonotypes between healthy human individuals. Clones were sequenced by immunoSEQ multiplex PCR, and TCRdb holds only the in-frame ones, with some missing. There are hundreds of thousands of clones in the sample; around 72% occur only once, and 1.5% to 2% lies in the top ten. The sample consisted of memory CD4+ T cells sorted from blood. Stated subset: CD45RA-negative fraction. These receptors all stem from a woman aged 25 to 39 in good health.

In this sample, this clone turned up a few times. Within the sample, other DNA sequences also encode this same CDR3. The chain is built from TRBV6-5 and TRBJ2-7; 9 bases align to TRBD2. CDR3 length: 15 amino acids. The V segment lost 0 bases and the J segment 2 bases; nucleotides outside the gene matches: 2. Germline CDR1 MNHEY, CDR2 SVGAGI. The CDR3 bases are TGTGCCAGCAGTTACTCTCTAGCGGGACCCTACGAGCAGTACTTC. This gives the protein CASSYSLAGPYEQYF.

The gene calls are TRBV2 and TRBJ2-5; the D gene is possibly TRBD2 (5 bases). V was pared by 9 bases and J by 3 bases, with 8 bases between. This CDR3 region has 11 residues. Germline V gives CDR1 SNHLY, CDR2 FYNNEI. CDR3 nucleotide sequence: TGTGCCAGTCAAGCGGAAGAGACCCAGTACTTC. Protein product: CASQAEETQYF.

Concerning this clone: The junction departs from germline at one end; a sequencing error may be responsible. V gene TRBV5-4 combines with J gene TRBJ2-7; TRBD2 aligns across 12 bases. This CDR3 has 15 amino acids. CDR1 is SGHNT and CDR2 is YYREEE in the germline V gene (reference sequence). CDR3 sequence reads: CASSQTTSGSYEQYF. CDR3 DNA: TGCGCCAGCAGCCAAACGACTAGCGGGAGCTACGAGCAGTACTTC.

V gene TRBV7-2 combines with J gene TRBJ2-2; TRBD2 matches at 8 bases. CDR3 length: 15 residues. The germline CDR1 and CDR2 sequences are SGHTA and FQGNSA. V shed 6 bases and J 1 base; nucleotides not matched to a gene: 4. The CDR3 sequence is CASSRLARNTGELFF. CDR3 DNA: TGTGCCAGCAGTCGACTAGCGAGGAACACCGGGGAGCTGTTTTTT.

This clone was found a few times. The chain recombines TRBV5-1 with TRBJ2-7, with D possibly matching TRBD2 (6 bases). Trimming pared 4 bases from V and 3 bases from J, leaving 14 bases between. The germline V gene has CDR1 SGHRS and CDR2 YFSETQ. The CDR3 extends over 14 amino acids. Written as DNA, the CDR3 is TGCGCCAGCAGCGAAACAGGAGGGAACTACGAGCAGTACTTC. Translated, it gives CASSETGGNYEQYF.

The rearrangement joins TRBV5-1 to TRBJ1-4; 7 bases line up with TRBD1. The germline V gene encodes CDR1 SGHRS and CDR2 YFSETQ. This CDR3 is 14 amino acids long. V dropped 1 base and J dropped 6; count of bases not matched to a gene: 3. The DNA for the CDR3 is TGCGCCAGCAGCTTGCAGGGGGTGCATGAAAAACTGTTTTTT. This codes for CASSLQGVHEKLFF.

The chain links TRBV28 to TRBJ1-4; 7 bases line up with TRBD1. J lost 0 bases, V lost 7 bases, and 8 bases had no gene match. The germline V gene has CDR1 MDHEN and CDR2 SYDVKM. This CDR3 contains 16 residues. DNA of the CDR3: TGTGCCAGCAAGGGGGGAGGGGGCACAACTAATGAAAAACTGTTTTTT. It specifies CASKGGGGTTNEKLFF.

The CDR3 protein is CASRTGTSGIYEQYF. The CDR3 DNA sequence: TGTGCCAGCAGAACCGGGACTAGCGGGATCTACGAGCAGTACTTC. The chain links TRBV6-6 to TRBJ2-7; TRBD2 matches 13 bases. Germline V CDR1 and CDR2: MNHNY, SVGAGI (reference sequence). Unmatched junction bases numbered 5, after V lost 6 bases and J lost 3 bases. The CDR3 length is 15 residues.

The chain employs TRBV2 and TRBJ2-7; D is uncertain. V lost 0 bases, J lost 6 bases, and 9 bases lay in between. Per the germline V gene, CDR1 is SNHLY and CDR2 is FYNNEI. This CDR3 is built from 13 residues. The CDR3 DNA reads TGTGCCAGCAGTGAAGCTGAAGTTAGCGAGCAGTACTTC. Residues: CASSEAEVSEQYF.

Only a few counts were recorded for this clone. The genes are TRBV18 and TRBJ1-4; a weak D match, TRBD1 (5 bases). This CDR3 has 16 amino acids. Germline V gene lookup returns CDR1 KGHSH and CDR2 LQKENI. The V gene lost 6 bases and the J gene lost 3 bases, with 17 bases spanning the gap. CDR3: CASSSRVPGPNEKLFF. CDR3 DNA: TGTGCCAGCTCTAGTCGCGTACCGGGGCCTAATGAAAAACTGTTTTTT.

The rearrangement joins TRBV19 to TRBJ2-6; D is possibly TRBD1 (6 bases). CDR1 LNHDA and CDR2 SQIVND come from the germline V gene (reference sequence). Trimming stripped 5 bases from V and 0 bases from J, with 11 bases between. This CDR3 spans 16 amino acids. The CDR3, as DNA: TGTGCCAGTAGTGGAACAGGGTTCTCTGGGGCCAACGTCCTGACTTTC. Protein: CASSGTGFSGANVLTF.

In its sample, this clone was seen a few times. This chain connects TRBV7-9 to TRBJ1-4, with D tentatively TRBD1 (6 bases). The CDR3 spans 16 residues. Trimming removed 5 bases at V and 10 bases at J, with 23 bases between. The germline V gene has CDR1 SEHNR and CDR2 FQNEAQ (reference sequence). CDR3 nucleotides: TGTGCCAGCAGCGCTGACCCGGGACAAGGAAGCGGAAAACTGTTTTTT. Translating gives CASSADPGQGSGKLFF.

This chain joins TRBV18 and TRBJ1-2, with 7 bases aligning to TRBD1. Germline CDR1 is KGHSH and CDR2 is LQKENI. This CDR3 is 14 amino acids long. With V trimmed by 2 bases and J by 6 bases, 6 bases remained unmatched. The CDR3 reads CASSPAAGGNGYTF. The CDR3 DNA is TGTGCCAGCTCACCAGCCGCAGGGGGGAATGGCTACACCTTC.

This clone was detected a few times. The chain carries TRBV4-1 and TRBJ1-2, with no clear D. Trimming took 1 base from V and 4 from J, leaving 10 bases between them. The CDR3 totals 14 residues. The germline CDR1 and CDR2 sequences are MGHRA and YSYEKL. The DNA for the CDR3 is TGCGCCAGCAGCCAAGGAGCGGCGGCCTATGGCTACACCTTC. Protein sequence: CASSQGAAAYGYTF.

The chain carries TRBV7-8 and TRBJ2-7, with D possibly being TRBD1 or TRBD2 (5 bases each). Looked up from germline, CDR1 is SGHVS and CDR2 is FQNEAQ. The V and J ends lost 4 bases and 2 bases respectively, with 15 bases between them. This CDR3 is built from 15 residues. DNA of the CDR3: TGTGCCAGCAGCTCGGGACCAACCACTCCCTACGAGCAGTACTTC. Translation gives CASSSGPTTPYEQYF.

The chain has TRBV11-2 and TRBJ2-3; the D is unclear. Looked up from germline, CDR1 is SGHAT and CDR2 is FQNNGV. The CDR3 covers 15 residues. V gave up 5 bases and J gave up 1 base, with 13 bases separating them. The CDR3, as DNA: TGTGCCAGCAGCCACTACAGCCCGGGCACAGATACGCAGTATTTT. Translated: CASSHYSPGTDTQYF.

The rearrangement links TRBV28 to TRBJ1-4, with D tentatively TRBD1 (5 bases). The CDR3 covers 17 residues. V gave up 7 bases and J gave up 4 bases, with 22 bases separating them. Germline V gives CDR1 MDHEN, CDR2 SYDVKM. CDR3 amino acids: CASMMGLDSSHNEKLFF. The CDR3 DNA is TGTGCCAGCATGATGGGACTTGATTCGTCGCATAATGAAAAACTGTTTTTT.

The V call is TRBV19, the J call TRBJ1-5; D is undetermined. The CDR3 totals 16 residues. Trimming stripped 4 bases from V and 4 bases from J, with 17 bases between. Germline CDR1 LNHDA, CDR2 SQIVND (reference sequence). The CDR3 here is CASSTAGKRVNQPQHF. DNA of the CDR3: TGTGCCAGTAGTACCGCCGGGAAGAGGGTTAATCAGCCCCAGCATTTT.

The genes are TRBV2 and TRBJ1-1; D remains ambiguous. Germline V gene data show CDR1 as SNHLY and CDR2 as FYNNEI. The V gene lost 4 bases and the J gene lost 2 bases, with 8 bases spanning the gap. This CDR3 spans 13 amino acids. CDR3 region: CASSGQPNTEAFF. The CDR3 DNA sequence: TGTGCCAGCAGTGGTCAGCCCAACACTGAAGCTTTCTTT. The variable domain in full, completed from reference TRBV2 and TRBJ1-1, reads EPEVTQTPSHQVTQMGQEVILRCVPISNHLYFYWYRQILGQKVEFLVSFYNNEISEKSEIFDDQFSVERPDGSNFTLKIRSTKLEDSAMYFCASSGQPNTEAFFGQGTRLTVV.

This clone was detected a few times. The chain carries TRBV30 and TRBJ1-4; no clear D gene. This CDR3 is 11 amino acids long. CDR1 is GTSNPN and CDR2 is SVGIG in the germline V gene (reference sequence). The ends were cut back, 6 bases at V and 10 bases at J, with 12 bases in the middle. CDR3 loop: CACNSFRKLFF. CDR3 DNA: TGTGCCTGTAACAGCTTCCGAAAACTGTTTTTT.

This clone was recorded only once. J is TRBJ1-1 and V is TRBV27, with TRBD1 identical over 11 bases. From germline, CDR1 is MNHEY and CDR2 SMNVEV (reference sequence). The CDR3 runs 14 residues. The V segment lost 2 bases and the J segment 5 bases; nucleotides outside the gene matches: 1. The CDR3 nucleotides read TGTGCCAGCAGTTTAGGGACAGGGGGGACTGAAGCTTTCTTT. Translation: CASSLGTGGTEAFF.

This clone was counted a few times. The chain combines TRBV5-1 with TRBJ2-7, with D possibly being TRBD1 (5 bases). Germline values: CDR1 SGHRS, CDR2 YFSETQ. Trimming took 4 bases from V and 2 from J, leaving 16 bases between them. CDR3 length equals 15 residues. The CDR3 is CASSPDNNPAYEQYF. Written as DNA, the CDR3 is TGCGCCAGCAGCCCGGACAACAACCCAGCCTACGAGCAGTACTTC.

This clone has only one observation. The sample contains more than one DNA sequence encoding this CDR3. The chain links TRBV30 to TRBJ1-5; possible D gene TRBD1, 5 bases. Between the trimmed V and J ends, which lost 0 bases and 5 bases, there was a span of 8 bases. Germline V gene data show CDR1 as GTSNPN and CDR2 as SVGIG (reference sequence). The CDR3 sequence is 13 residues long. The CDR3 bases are TGTGCCTGGAGTGTACAAGGGGATCAGCCCCAGCATTTT. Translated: CAWSVQGDQPQHF.

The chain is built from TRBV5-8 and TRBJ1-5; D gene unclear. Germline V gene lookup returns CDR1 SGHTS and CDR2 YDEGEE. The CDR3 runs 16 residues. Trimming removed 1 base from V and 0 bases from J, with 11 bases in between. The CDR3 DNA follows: TGTGCCAGCAGCTTGAGGAGGTCATATAGCAATCAGCCCCAGCATTTT. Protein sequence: CASSLRRSYSNQPQHF.

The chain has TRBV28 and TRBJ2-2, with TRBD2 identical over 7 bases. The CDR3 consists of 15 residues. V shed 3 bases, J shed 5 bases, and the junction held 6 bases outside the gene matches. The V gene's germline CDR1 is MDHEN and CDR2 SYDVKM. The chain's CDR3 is CASSFGGRETGELFF. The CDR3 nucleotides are TGTGCCAGCAGTTTCGGGGGGAGGGAAACCGGGGAGCTGTTTTTT.